This is a list of T cell receptor beta chains from one sample in a study of response to subunit inactivated influenza vaccine. TCRdb ran MiXCR on the RT-PCR reads and lists one entry per CDR3 protein. The sample lists about 300,000 distinct CDR3 sequences; around a fifth were seen once. Sample: PBMCs from blood, taken roughly 20 months after vaccination. These receptors were collected from a man between 45 and 75 years old who received an inactivated influenza vaccine. Both conserved end residues are part of each CDR3. A D gene is named only where the DNA matches it firmly. The size of a clone is reported for some rows only, either as once, few or many, or as a class for expanded clones.

abundance	len	v_gene	d_gene	j_gene	CDR3nt	CDR3aa
few	17	TRBV12-3/TRBV12-4	TRBD1	TRBJ2-2	TGTGCCAGCAGTTTCTCTCCGGGACAGGGGACTCCAAGGGAGCTGTTTTTT	CASSFSPGQGTPRELFF
.	13	TRBV29-1	TRBD1	TRBJ1-1	TGCAGCGTGAGGACAGGGGCGGGAACTGAACCTTTCTTT	CSVRTGAGTEPFF
.	12	TRBV12-3/TRBV12-4	TRBD2	TRBJ2-3	TGTGCCAGCAGTCCCGGACTAGCTACGCAGTATTTT	CASSPGLATQYF
.	14	TRBV5-1	.	TRBJ2-3	TGCGCCAGCAGCTTCGGGGCTGTCACAGATACGCAGTATTTT	CASSFGAVTDTQYF
.	17	TRBV5-1	TRBD1	TRBJ2-7	TGCGCCAGCAGCTTGGATGGCAGGGGGCATTCCTTTTCCGAGCAGTACTTC	CASSLDGRGHSFSEQYF
many	12	TRBV20-1	.	TRBJ1-2	TGCAGTGCTAGTTACGGAAACTATGGCTACACCTTC	CSASYGNYGYTF
few	16	TRBV4-2	.	TRBJ1-3	TGTGCCAGCAGCCAGGTTTCGTACCAGGCGGGAAACACCATATATTTT	CASSQVSYQAGNTIYF
.	18	TRBV4-2	TRBD2	TRBJ2-3	TGTGCCAGCAGCCAAGCACCATTTTTTAGCGGGAGTGCAGATACGCAGTATTTT	CASSQAPFFSGSADTQYF
few	16	TRBV6-1	TRBD2	TRBJ2-1	TGTGCCAGCAGTGACCCTAGCGGGAGATCCTACAATGAGCAGTTCTTC	CASSDPSGRSYNEQFF
many	13	TRBV28	.	TRBJ1-1	TGTGCCAGCAGACTGGGCCGGAACACTGAAGCTTTCTTT	CASRLGRNTEAFF
once	18	TRBV6-5	.	TRBJ1-6	TGTGCCAGCAGTTTCTCCGGGGCAGGAAGCTCCTATAATTCACCCCTCCACTTT	CASSFSGAGSSYNSPLHF
few	16	TRBV6-1	.	TRBJ2-3	TGTGCCAGCAGGTGGGACGGGGTTGGCGGAACAGATACGCAGTATTTT	CASRWDGVGGTDTQYF
many	13	TRBV9	.	TRBJ1-3	TGTGCCAGCAGCGGCGGGACGGGGGGCCCCATATATTTT	CASSGGTGGPIYF
.	13	TRBV20-1	TRBD1	TRBJ1-1	TGCAGTGCTAGGGCGCGGACAGGGGTCGAAGCTTTCTTT	CSARARTGVEAFF
.	17	TRBV5-1	.	TRBJ2-1	TGCGCCAGCAGCTTGGAAGGTTGGCTGAGCTCCTACAATGAGCAGTTCTTC	CASSLEGWLSSYNEQFF
.	13	TRBV13	.	TRBJ1-2	TGTGCCAGCAGCTTGGGTAGGGTGGACGGCTACACCTTC	CASSLGRVDGYTF
few	17	TRBV28	.	TRBJ1-5	TGTGCCAGCAGTCCAACCCATATGTCGGGACGCAATCAGCCCCAGCATTTT	CASSPTHMSGRNQPQHF
.	17	TRBV5-1	.	TRBJ2-3	TGCGCCAGCAGCCCACCCGGGCCCGCGGGTTCACAGGATACGCAGTATTTT	CASSPPGPAGSQDTQYF
.	15	TRBV27	.	TRBJ2-3	TGTGCCAGCCGTCAGCCGGGGCGAAACACAGATACGCAGTATTTT	CASRQPGRNTDTQYF
once	18	TRBV6-1	.	TRBJ1-1	TGTGCCAGCACCAACACCGGGTTTCGGGCGACCTTGAACACTGAAGCTTTCTTT	CASTNTGFRATLNTEAFF
few	14	TRBV28	.	TRBJ1-2	TGTGCCAGCACCTCCCCCGGGAGAACTTATGGCTACACCTTC	CASTSPGRTYGYTF
few	13	TRBV11-2	.	TRBJ2-2	TGTGCCAGCAGGCAGGGGGGGGTCGGGGAGCTGTTTTTT	CASRQGGVGELFF
.	16	TRBV4-3	TRBD1	TRBJ1-2	TGCGCCAGCAGCCAAGTGTTGGCGGGACAGTCCTATGGCTACACCTTC	CASSQVLAGQSYGYTF
many	20	TRBV28	TRBD2	TRBJ2-3	TGTGCCAGCAGTTTCGTTCTTCGGTTGGATTCGACTAGCCTCACAGATACGCAGTATTTT	CASSFVLRLDSTSLTDTQYF
many	14	TRBV6-1	.	TRBJ2-2	TGTGCCAGCAGGAGGGAGAGTTTCGCCGGGGAGCTGTTTTTT	CASRRESFAGELFF
once	13	TRBV7-8	.	TRBJ1-6	TGTGCCAGCAGCTTAAGAAGCAATTCACCCTTCCACTTT	CASSLRSNSPFHF
.	13	TRBV7-9	.	TRBJ2-3	TGTGCCAGCAGCGCCCGTAGGGCAGATACGCAGTATTTT	CASSARRADTQYF
.	14	TRBV29-1	.	TRBJ2-3	TGCAGCGTTGAAGGGCTGCCTAGCACAGATACGCAGTATTTT	CSVEGLPSTDTQYF
.	14	TRBV6-5	.	TRBJ1-1	TGTGCCAGCAGTTACCTGGGGGATAGCACTGAAGCTTTCTTT	CASSYLGDSTEAFF
.	15	TRBV7-3	TRBD1	TRBJ1-1	TGTGCCAGCAGCTTATCAGGGGGGGGTTTAACTGAAGCTTTCTTT	CASSLSGGGLTEAFF
.	13	TRBV12-3/TRBV12-4	.	TRBJ1-1	TGTGCCAGCAGCCCCTACAGGACTAATGAAGCTTTCTTT	CASSPYRTNEAFF
.	13	TRBV12-3/TRBV12-4	.	TRBJ1-2	TGTGCCAGCAGTTCAGGTCGGCCCTATGGCTACACCTTC	CASSSGRPYGYTF
.	14	TRBV6-2/TRBV6-3	TRBD1	TRBJ1-5	TGTGCCAGCAGTGGGGACAGGGCCCATCAGCCCCAGCATTTT	CASSGDRAHQPQHF
.	15	TRBV9	.	TRBJ2-3	TGTGCCAGCAGTCCCACTCGGGTTTACACAGATACGCAGTATTTT	CASSPTRVYTDTQYF
few	16	TRBV11-3	TRBD1	TRBJ2-7	TGTGCCAGCAGCTTAAGTTGGGACAGGGACTTAGACGAGCAGTACTTC	CASSLSWDRDLDEQYF
.	16	TRBV13	TRBD2	TRBJ2-2	TGTGCCAGCAGCTTACAACTAGCGGGGAACACCGGGGAGCTGTTTTTT	CASSLQLAGNTGELFF
.	16	TRBV6-2/TRBV6-3	TRBD1	TRBJ2-5	TGTGCCAGCAGCGGAGACTTCGGGACAGGGGAAGAGACCCAGTACTTC	CASSGDFGTGEETQYF
few	17	TRBV4-3	.	TRBJ1-3	TGCGCCAGCAGCCAAGATATCGCAGTTAGCTCTGGAAACACCATATATTTT	CASSQDIAVSSGNTIYF
.	16	TRBV5-1	.	TRBJ2-3	TGCGCCAGCAGCTTGGACAGGATTACTAGCACAGATACGCAGTATTTT	CASSLDRITSTDTQYF